This TCR beta chain was sequenced for a study of blood T cell repertoires in COVID-19. Produced via immunoSEQ multiplex PCR; TCRdb's table is partial and in-frame only. The repertoire holds a few hundred thousand clones, 89% seen once, with roughly 4.5% in the top ten. Details on this clone: The same CDR3 arises from other DNA sequences in this sample as well.

The germline V and J ends were trimmed by 6 bases and 0 bases, with 8 bases remaining between them. The length of the CDR3 is 13 residues. The V and J genes are TRBV12-3 or TRBV12-4 and TRBJ1-1; possible D gene TRBD1, 5 bases. This receptor was taken from a woman aged 40 to 50 who had recovered from COVID-19. Sequencing input: peripheral blood. The CDR3 loop is CASSLTVNTEAFF. The CDR3 DNA follows: TGTGCCAGCAGCTTGACAGTGAACACTGAAGCTTTCTTT.